This T cell receptor beta chain stems from a study of blood T cell repertoires in COVID-19. The overall study: The study drew acute and convalescent COVID-19 samples from the United States, Italy and Spain.

Per the original data handling: Quantification of nucleated cells was approximated via reference gene primer amplification. Here immunoSEQ multiplex PCR was the method, and the copy in TCRdb shows in-frame clones only, minus some. That table is the source of V, J and clone size, and D and trimming were worked out from the DNA. The sample records 150,000 to 200,000 clones, more than 80% being singletons. The CDR3 runs to 13 residues. Trimming pared 2 bases from V and 3 bases from J, leaving 7 bases between. Germline V gives CDR1 LGHDT, CDR2 YNNKEL (reference sequence). Those enrolled in Seattle joined during active infection and were followed longitudinally afterward.

V is TRBV3-1 (or the pseudogene TRBV3-2) and J is TRBJ2-5; no reliable D call. Sequenced: peripheral blood. The TCR originated in an elderly woman with COVID-19, enrolled during active disease. The CDR3 coding sequence is TGTGCCAGCAGCCAATTTTCAGAAGAGACCCAGTACTTC. As protein: CASSQFSEETQYF.